This T cell receptor beta chain was profiled in a study of blood T cell repertoires in COVID-19. The table came from immunoSEQ multiplex PCR; TCRdb's copy has only in-frame clones and leaves some out. The sample shows under 300,000 clones, around 87% of them seen only once. The study drew participants aged about 18 to 89 years from some 25 US areas. Input material: PBMCs or T cells enriched from blood (not recorded which). The clonotype originates from a woman aged 25-40 years with acute COVID-19.

The DNA for the CDR3 is TGTGCCAGCAGCTTAACTACAGGCTATGAGCAGTTCTTC. It specifies CASSLTTGYEQFF. The chain combines TRBV11-2 with TRBJ2-1, with D tentatively TRBD1 (5 bases). This CDR3 has 13 amino acids. V lost 2 bases and J 8 bases, leaving 10 bases between the germline ends. Per germline, CDR1 SGHAT and CDR2 FQNNGV.